The 18 T cell receptor beta chains in this list originate from one sample, sequenced in a study of beta chain features in type 1 diabetes. Of the isolated RNA, all was reverse transcribed, and so the sequenced material was expressed TCRB transcripts. Clones were sequenced by immunoSEQ multiplex PCR, and TCRdb holds only the in-frame ones, with some missing. The sample carries under 950,000 clones, about a sixth recorded once. Sequenced material: naive CD4+ T cells from blood. These receptors were taken from a woman under 30 in good health.

The V gene is TRBV27, the J gene TRBJ2-7; D may be TRBD2 (6 bases). The CDR3 has 15 residues. The V and J ends lost 4 bases and 3 bases respectively, with 16 bases between them. Germline V gene lookup returns CDR1 MNHEY and CDR2 SMNVEV (reference sequence). CDR3 DNA: TGTGCCAGCAGTTCAGTCGGGACTCTAGACTACGAGCAGTACTTC. The encoded protein is CASSSVGTLDYEQYF.

For this clone: The sample carries other DNA sequences with the same CDR3. The chain joins TRBV2 to TRBJ2-7; D is ambiguous. This CDR3 is 11 amino acids long. V lost 4 bases, J lost 3 bases, and 4 bases lay in between. CDR1 and CDR2 from the germline V gene are SNHLY and FYNNEI. Here the CDR3 reads CASSALYEQYF. The CDR3 DNA is TGTGCCAGCAGTGCCCTCTACGAGCAGTACTTC.

This chain joins TRBV7-9 and TRBJ1-2; the D gene is possibly TRBD1 (5 bases). Germline V gene data show CDR1 as SEHNR and CDR2 as FQNEAQ (reference sequence). The CDR3 contains 14 residues. V lost 7 bases, J lost 3 bases, and 15 bases lay in between. The CDR3 DNA is TGTGCCAGCAACCTGGGGGAAGCGGACTATGGCTACACCTTC. The encoded protein is CASNLGEADYGYTF.

The chain uses TRBV5-1 and TRBJ2-1; 8 bases fit TRBD2. The CDR3 loop spans 16 amino acids. V dropped 2 bases and J dropped 1; count of bases not matched to a gene: 5. Germline values: CDR1 SGHRS, CDR2 YFSETQ. The CDR3 DNA is TGCGCCAGCAGCTTCTTAGCTAGCGGGTCCTACAATGAGCAGTTCTTC. Protein product: CASSFLASGSYNEQFF.

This clone was counted a few times. The chain joins TRBV5-1 to TRBJ2-5; D uncertain. The germline V and J ends were trimmed by 4 bases and 1 base, with 11 bases remaining between them. The CDR3 loop spans 14 amino acids. Germline V lookup: CDR1 SGHRS, CDR2 YFSETQ. Written as DNA, the CDR3 is TGCGCCAGCAGCCAACAGAGTTCCCAAGAGACCCAGTACTTC. Its translation is CASSQQSSQETQYF.

This clone showed up just a few times. The chain's CDR3 is CASSQEDGTNEQFF. Written as DNA, the CDR3 is TGTGCCAGCAGCCAAGAAGACGGGACAAATGAGCAGTTCTTC. The chain combines TRBV4-2 with TRBJ2-1; TRBD1 might be the D (6 bases). The germline gives CDR1 LGHNA, CDR2 YNFKEQ. This CDR3 spans 14 amino acids. V was trimmed by 0 bases and J by 7 bases, leaving 10 bases between them.

V gene TRBV14 combines with J gene TRBJ2-1; 9 bases map to TRBD2. V was clipped by 3 bases and J by 3 bases; unmatched bases: 6. There are 16 residues in the CDR3. Germline V gene lookup returns CDR1 SGHDN and CDR2 FVKESK. In DNA, the CDR3 is TGTGCCAGCAGCCAGTTTAGCGGGAGAAGCTACAATGAGCAGTTCTTC. It codes for CASSQFSGRSYNEQFF.

The chain employs TRBV5-6 and TRBJ2-7; unclear D gene. V lost 0 bases, J lost 6 bases, and 13 bases lay in between. Looked up from germline, CDR1 is SGHDT and CDR2 is YYEEEE. CDR3 size: 14 residues. CDR3 sequence reads: CASSLGNVRPEQYF. The CDR3 DNA is TGTGCCAGCAGCTTGGGGAATGTCCGTCCCGAGCAGTACTTC.

The CDR3 loop reads CASSQPGQGDTGELFF. In DNA, the CDR3 is TGTGCCAGCAGCCAACCAGGACAGGGCGACACCGGGGAGCTGTTTTTT. The chain joins TRBV5-4 to TRBJ2-2; 8 nucleotides match TRBD1. The V and J ends lost 4 bases and 3 bases, in that order; junction bases with no gene match: 8. Germline CDR1 and CDR2: SGHNT and YYREEE (reference sequence). The CDR3 length is 16 residues.

This clone was seen a handful of times. The rearrangement joins TRBV5-6 to TRBJ1-5, with D unresolved. Germline-derived CDR1 and CDR2 are SGHDT and YYEEEE. The CDR3 spans 17 residues. Trimming removed 2 bases at V and 2 bases at J, with 17 bases between. CDR3 sequence: CASSFVAKFGGNQPQHF. The CDR3 DNA reads as TGTGCCAGCAGCTTTGTCGCAAAGTTCGGAGGCAATCAGCCCCAGCATTTT.

This clone has more than one count but fewer than ten. V gene TRBV4-3 combines with J gene TRBJ1-5; D not resolved. The germline V gene encodes CDR1 LGHNA and CDR2 YSLEER. The CDR3 runs 15 residues. With 1 base removed from V and 1 base from J, the gap between germline ends came to 8 bases. CDR3 bases: TGCGCCAGCAGCCAAGGGATGGGGAGCAATCAGCCCCAGCATTTT. Protein sequence: CASSQGMGSNQPQHF.

A few counts support this clone. The sample carries other DNA sequences with the same CDR3. The chain recombines TRBV10-3 with TRBJ2-7; no reliable D call. Trimming left V 0 bases short and J 4 bases short, with 4 bases between. Germline V CDR1 and CDR2: ENHRY, SYGVKD. This CDR3 is built from 12 residues. The CDR3 nucleotides read TGTGCCATCAGTGAGTCGCGGTACGAGCAGTACTTC. Its translation is CAISESRYEQYF.

This chain connects TRBV6-5 to TRBJ1-2, with a weak D call TRBD1 (6 bases). The germline V and J ends were trimmed by 4 bases and 4 bases, with 10 bases remaining between them. This CDR3 is built from 13 residues. The germline V gene has CDR1 MNHEY and CDR2 SVGAGI. The CDR3 sequence: CASSFGQPYGYTF. In DNA, the CDR3 is TGTGCCAGCAGTTTCGGACAGCCCTATGGCTACACCTTC.

This clone was found a few times. V and J are TRBV7-9 and TRBJ1-2, with 8 bases identical to TRBD1. The CDR3 sequence is 16 residues long. Germline values: CDR1 SEHNR, CDR2 FQNEAQ (reference sequence). V trimming: 7 bases; J trimming: 7 bases; junction bases outside the gene matches: 17. CDR3 sequence: CASNTEPDTGGGGYTF. The CDR3 coding sequence is TGTGCCAGCAACACAGAACCAGATACAGGGGGAGGTGGCTACACCTTC.

This clone was seen a handful of times. V usage is TRBV27 and J usage is TRBJ2-5; the match to TRBD2 covers 14 bases. Germline V gene lookup returns CDR1 MNHEY and CDR2 SMNVEV (reference sequence). The CDR3 sequence is 16 residues long. The V and J ends lost 5 bases and 2 bases, in that order; junction bases with no gene match: 4. CDR3 region: CASSHRLAGGQETQYF. Here the CDR3 DNA reads TGTGCCAGCAGTCATCGACTAGCGGGAGGGCAAGAGACCCAGTACTTC.

This clone has a handful of counts. V is TRBV7-2 and J is TRBJ1-2; 9 bases align to TRBD1. CDR1 and CDR2 from the germline V gene are SGHTA and FQGNSA. V lost 0 bases and J lost 2; bases outside the gene matches: 7. The CDR3 consists of 17 residues. The CDR3, as DNA: TGTGCCAGCAGCTTAGCCCCAGGGACAGGGCAAAACTATGGCTACACCTTC. Its protein is CASSLAPGTGQNYGYTF.

J is TRBJ1-4 and V is TRBV10-2; no reliable D call. The V gene's germline CDR1 is WSHSY and CDR2 SAAADI. The germline V and J ends were trimmed by 4 bases and 7 bases, with 10 bases remaining between them. The CDR3 sequence is 13 residues long. CDR3 in amino acids: CASSAGLSEKLFF. The CDR3 region has the DNA TGCGCCAGCAGTGCCGGGCTTAGTGAAAAACTGTTTTTT.

This sequence joins TRBV5-4 and TRBJ2-1, with 14 bases identical to TRBD2. V dropped 3 bases and J dropped 7; count of bases not matched to a gene: 9. The CDR3 loop spans 17 amino acids. Germline lookup yields CDR1 SGHNT and CDR2 YYREEE (reference sequence). The CDR3 nucleotides are TGTGCCAGCAGCTGGCGCCAGGGGACTAGCGGGAGAAATGAGCAGTTCTTC. Its translation is CASSWRQGTSGRNEQFF.